These 10 T cell receptor beta chains came from one sample sequenced in a study of blood T cell repertoires in COVID-19 (dated by TCRdb to 2019 to 2021). The library relied on the immunoSEQ multiplex PCR assay. This immuneACCESS table, as held by TCRdb, lists in-frame sequences with V and J called but not all clones. Of the missing ones, under half trace to an unresolved V gene in checked studies; the others have no known cause. The sample yields roughly 250,000 clones; about 80% were counted once. The ten largest make up about 1.9% of the sample. Sequencing was performed on peripheral blood. Receptors were obtained from a woman older than 75 with acute or convalescent COVID-19.

V gene TRBV4-3 combines with J gene TRBJ2-1, with D tentatively TRBD1 (6 bases). Per germline, CDR1 LGHNA and CDR2 YSLEER. The V gene lost 4 bases and the J gene lost 4 bases, with 17 bases spanning the gap. The CDR3 has 16 residues. The CDR3 sequence: CASSRVYRDPYNEQFF. The CDR3 coding sequence is TGCGCCAGCAGCCGAGTATACAGGGATCCTTACAATGAGCAGTTCTTC.

This sequence joins TRBV13 and TRBJ2-2; D unresolved. This CDR3 region has 14 residues. V was cut by 1 base and J by 1 base, with 4 bases left in between. Germline CDR1 is PRHDT and CDR2 is FYEKMQ (reference sequence). The CDR3 DNA is TGTGCCAGCAGCTTAGAGCGGAACACCGGGGAGCTGTTTTTT. This gives the protein CASSLERNTGELFF.

This chain links TRBV9 with TRBJ1-2; D remains ambiguous. CDR1 and CDR2 from the germline V gene are SGDLS and YYNGEE. The V gene lost 0 bases and the J gene lost 7 bases, with 7 bases spanning the gap. This CDR3 is built from 12 residues. The CDR3 is CASSVVGGGYTF. CDR3 nucleotide sequence: TGTGCCAGCAGCGTAGTTGGCGGTGGCTACACCTTC.

The chain links TRBV5-5 to TRBJ1-2; 8 bases align to TRBD1. The V gene end was trimmed by 1 base and the J gene end by 6 bases; junction bases not matched to a gene: 5. CDR1 SGHKS and CDR2 YYEKEE come from the germline V gene (reference sequence). This CDR3 is 14 amino acids long. The CDR3 loop reads CASSLSGGDNGYTF. The CDR3 nucleotides are TGTGCCAGCAGCTTGTCAGGGGGCGACAATGGCTACACCTTC.

The chain is built from TRBV19 and TRBJ2-7, with 8 nucleotides matching TRBD1. The CDR3 loop spans 17 amino acids. CDR1 is LNHDA and CDR2 is SQIVND in the germline V gene (reference sequence). The junction had 15 bases not matched to a gene; V was cut back by 4 bases and J by 4 bases. The CDR3, as DNA: TGTGCCAGTAGTAGTAGCTCACGGCGGACAGGGTATTACGAGCAGTACTTC. Translating it yields CASSSSSRRTGYYEQYF.

This CDR3 is CASSQRGHLNTEAFF. The CDR3 nucleotides are TGTGCCAGCAGCCAAAGGGGACACTTGAACACTGAAGCTTTCTTT. The chain has TRBV7-2 and TRBJ1-1; D perhaps matches TRBD1 (6 bases). Deletions cut 5 bases from V and 0 bases from J, with 13 bases between. The CDR3 contains 15 residues. CDR1 and CDR2 from the germline V gene are SGHTA and FQGNSA.

This clone was seen only once. The CDR3 loop reads CASSVVGLASEQFF. CDR3 in DNA: TGTGCCAGCAGCGTAGTTGGACTAGCGAGTGAGCAGTTCTTC. The chain recombines TRBV9 with TRBJ2-1; 9 nucleotides align to TRBD2. J lost 9 bases, V lost 0 bases, and 4 bases had no gene match. The CDR3 consists of 14 residues. The germline V gene has CDR1 SGDLS and CDR2 YYNGEE.

The chain carries TRBV5-1 and TRBJ1-6; D uncertain. The CDR3 length is 13 residues. V was trimmed by 5 bases and J by 9 bases, leaving 12 bases between them. Germline V lookup: CDR1 SGHRS, CDR2 YFSETQ. Written as DNA, the CDR3 is TGCGCCAGCAGTGGCACAGCGGGTTCACCCCTCCACTTT. This gives the protein CASSGTAGSPLHF.

The V and J genes are TRBV5-1 and TRBJ1-3; the D gene is possibly TRBD1 (5 bases). The germline V gene has CDR1 SGHRS and CDR2 YFSETQ. V was shortened by 0 bases and J by 0 bases, with 10 bases between the two germline ends. The CDR3 totals 16 residues. The CDR3, as DNA: TGCGCCAGCAGCTTGGGCGCTCAGGGCTCTGGAAACACCATATATTTT. Translation: CASSLGAQGSGNTIYF.

This chain joins TRBV9 and TRBJ1-3, with 11 bases matching TRBD1. Germline CDR1 SGDLS, CDR2 YYNGEE. V lost 5 bases, J lost 2 bases, and 9 bases stayed unmatched. The CDR3 has 17 residues. CDR3 protein: CASSRTGGEGTGNTIYF. The CDR3, as DNA: TGTGCCAGCAGTAGGACAGGGGGCGAGGGCACTGGAAACACCATATATTTT.